This T cell receptor (beta chain) emerged from a study of shared clonotypes between healthy human individuals. A note on this clone: The antigen remains undetermined.

General study findings and limits: Naive CD4 clonotype sharing across several donors was 4.5% to 6%.

V lost 6 bases, J lost 1 base, and 22 bases lay in between. Germline lookup yields CDR1 MDHEN and CDR2 SYDVKM. The CDR3 consists of 19 residues. Produced via immunoSEQ multiplex PCR; TCRdb's table is partial and in-frame only. Altogether about 680,000 clones are present, roughly 70% being singletons, with the ten largest covering over 1.5%. The sample taken for sequencing was memory CD4+ T cells sorted from blood. Specified subset: CD45RA-negative fraction. This rearrangement joins TRBV28 to TRBJ2-6, with D tentatively TRBD2 (6 bases). This clonotype originated in a woman aged 30 to 39 in good health. The CDR3 reads CASRSGLGGTRSGANVLTF. CDR3 coding DNA: TGTGCCAGCAGATCGGGACTGGGCGGGACGAGATCTGGGGCCAACGTCCTGACTTTC.